These 13 T cell receptor beta chains were all obtained from the same sample, sequenced in a study of blood T cell repertoires in COVID-19 (TCRdb year 2020). Libraries were constructed by the immunoSEQ multiplex PCR assay. Here the immuneACCESS table is served through TCRdb, limited to in-frame sequences with V and J called. Missing clones are a known gap in these copies; in checked studies unresolved V genes cover under half, and the rest lacks a known reason. The sample table lists about 670,000 clones, 80% to 90% of them with a count of one. The ten largest clonotypes hold over 0.2% of the sample. Sequenced: peripheral blood. These TCRs come from a woman between 18 and 29 years old with acute or convalescent COVID-19.

The DNA of the CDR3 is TGTGCCAGCAGCTTATGGTTAGCGGGGGCTAGCACAGATACGCAGTATTTT. Translated: CASSLWLAGASTDTQYF. V is TRBV9 and J is TRBJ2-3; TRBD2 matches at 9 bases. Germline assignment: CDR1 SGDLS and CDR2 YYNGEE. V shed 4 bases and J 0 bases; nucleotides not matched to a gene: 9. This CDR3 has 17 residues.

The V gene is TRBV6-2 or TRBV6-3, the J gene TRBJ1-5; tentative D call: TRBD1 (5 bases). The CDR3 extends over 14 amino acids. Germline CDR1 is MNHEY and CDR2 is SVGEGT. The ends were cut back, 6 bases at V and 6 bases at J, with 15 bases in the middle. Here the CDR3 DNA reads TGTGCCAGCAGCCTCGCGGGGGAAATTCAGCCCCAGCATTTT. This translates into CASSLAGEIQPQHF.

The chain is built from TRBV12-5 and TRBJ1-1; 8 nucleotides line up with TRBD1. With 3 bases clipped from V and 5 bases from J, the junction kept 8 bases outside the gene matches. This CDR3 is 15 amino acids long. Germline CDR1 is LGHNT and CDR2 is FRNRAP. As DNA, the CDR3 is TGTGCTAGTGGTTTCGCAATAACAGGGGGGACTGAAGCTTTCTTT. It yields the protein CASGFAITGGTEAFF.

The J gene is TRBJ2-7, the V gene TRBV11-2, with TRBD1 as a possible D gene (6 bases). Germline V CDR1 and CDR2: SGHAT, FQNNGV. Trimming removed 2 bases from V and 1 base from J, with 9 bases in between. The CDR3 is 14 residues long. CDR3 bases: TGTGCCAGCAGCTTAAGGGGGATATCCTACGAGCAGTACTTC. This codes for CASSLRGISYEQYF.

The chain is built from TRBV7-3 and TRBJ1-5; D unresolved. Germline CDR1 and CDR2: SGHTA and FQGTGA. The CDR3 has 13 amino acids. With 5 bases removed from V and 5 bases from J, the gap between germline ends came to 10 bases. Here the CDR3 DNA reads TGTGCCAGCAGCATCCAGCGAGATCAGCCCCAGCATTTT. Encoded protein: CASSIQRDQPQHF.

This clone was seen only once. The chain employs TRBV7-9 and TRBJ2-2, with D tentatively TRBD2 (6 bases). V was clipped by 7 bases and J by 1 base, with 10 bases between them. The length of the CDR3 is 14 residues. CDR1 is SEHNR and CDR2 is FQNEAQ in the germline V gene (reference sequence). The CDR3 DNA reads TGTGCCAGCATGGGGGACTTGAACACCGGGGAGCTGTTTTTT. Its translation: CASMGDLNTGELFF.

The chain couples TRBV7-9 to TRBJ2-1; possibly TRBD1 for D (7 bases). The CDR3 sequence is 14 residues long. CDR1 is SEHNR, CDR2 FQNEAQ, per germline (reference sequence). Trimming took 4 bases from V and 5 from J, leaving 12 bases between them. CDR3 protein: CASSSGGTHNEQFF. CDR3 in DNA: TGTGCCAGCAGCTCAGGGGGGACCCACAATGAGCAGTTCTTC.

This clone was found once. The V gene is TRBV7-6, the J gene TRBJ1-2; no firm D call. This CDR3 is built from 14 residues. Looked up from germline, CDR1 is SGHVS and CDR2 is FNYEAQ. V dropped 7 bases and J dropped 4 bases, with 16 bases sitting between them. The CDR3 DNA reads as TGTGCCAGCAAGGTAGATGAATCTAGCTATGGCTACACCTTC. It yields the protein CASKVDESSYGYTF.

The chain links TRBV6-1 to TRBJ2-7; 10 bases agree with TRBD2. CDR1 and CDR2 (germline): MNHNS, SASEGT. The CDR3 runs to 14 residues. V trimming: 8 bases; J trimming: 7 bases; junction bases outside the gene matches: 11. The CDR3 loop is CASRESGGAQEQYF. CDR3 DNA: TGTGCCAGCCGGGAGAGCGGGGGGGCTCAAGAGCAGTACTTC.

The chain joins TRBV19 to TRBJ2-3, with D possibly being TRBD2 (6 bases). There are 15 residues in the CDR3. Trimming left V 3 bases short and J 3 bases short, with 13 bases between. Germline-derived CDR1 and CDR2 are LNHDA and SQIVND (reference sequence). CDR3: CASSIRGVRTDTQYF. CDR3 DNA sequence: TGTGCCAGTAGTATCCGCGGGGTGAGAACAGATACGCAGTATTTT.

The chain joins TRBV12-3 or TRBV12-4 to TRBJ2-7; D is perhaps TRBD1 (6 bases). The CDR3 spans 13 residues. Trimming took off 6 bases at V and 2 bases at J, with 11 bases between the two ends. CDR3 sequence reads: CASRGAAAYEQYF. The DNA of the CDR3 is TGTGCCAGCAGGGGGGCAGCCGCCTACGAGCAGTACTTC.

The chain joins TRBV5-4 to TRBJ2-5; maybe TRBD2 (6 bases). CDR3 length: 14 amino acids. CDR1 and CDR2 from the germline V gene are SGHNT and YYREEE (reference sequence). The V gene lost 4 bases and the J gene lost 5 bases, with 15 bases spanning the gap. CDR3 loop: CASSRGPREETQYF. The CDR3 nucleotides read TGTGCCAGCAGCCGGGGACCCCGGGAGGAGACCCAGTACTTC.

This chain connects TRBV20-1 to TRBJ1-1; tentative D call: TRBD1 (5 bases). The CDR3 runs to 11 residues. Germline V gene sequence: CDR1 DFQATT, CDR2 SNEGSKA (reference sequence). The V and J ends lost 5 bases and 7 bases respectively, with 11 bases between them. The CDR3 DNA reads as TGCAGTGCTGGGTGGGGGGTTGAAGCTTTCTTT. Protein: CSAGWGVEAFF.